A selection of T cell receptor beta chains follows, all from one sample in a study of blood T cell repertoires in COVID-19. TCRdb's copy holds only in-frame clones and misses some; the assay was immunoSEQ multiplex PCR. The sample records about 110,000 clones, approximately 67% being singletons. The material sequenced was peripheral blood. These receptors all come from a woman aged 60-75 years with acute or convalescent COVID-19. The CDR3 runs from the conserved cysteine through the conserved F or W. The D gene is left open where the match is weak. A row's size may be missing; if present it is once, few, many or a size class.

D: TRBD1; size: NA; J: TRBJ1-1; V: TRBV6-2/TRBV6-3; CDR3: CASSWDRGTEAFF; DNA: TGTGCCAGCAGTTGGGACAGGGGCACTGAAGCTTTCTTT
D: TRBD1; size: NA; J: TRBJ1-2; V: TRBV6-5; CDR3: CASSSGTGERSYGYTF; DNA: TGTGCCAGCAGTTCCGGGACAGGTGAAAGGAGCTATGGCTACACCTTC
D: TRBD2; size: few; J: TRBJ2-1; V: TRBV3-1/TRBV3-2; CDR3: CASRGTSNEQFF; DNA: TGTGCCAGCAGGGGGACTAGCAATGAGCAGTTCTTC
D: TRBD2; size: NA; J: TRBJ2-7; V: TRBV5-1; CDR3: CASSLVPTSGGSYEQYF; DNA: TGCGCCAGCAGCTTGGTTCCGACTAGCGGGGGGTCCTACGAGCAGTACTTC
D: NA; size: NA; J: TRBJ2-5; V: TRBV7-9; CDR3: CASRLGQYQETQYF; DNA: TGTGCCAGCAGACTTGGACAGTACCAAGAGACCCAGTACTTC
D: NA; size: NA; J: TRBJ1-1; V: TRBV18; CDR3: CASSLQTGNTEAFF; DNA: TGTGCCAGCTCCCTGCAAACAGGGAACACTGAAGCTTTCTTT
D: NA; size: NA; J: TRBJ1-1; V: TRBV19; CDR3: CASSRSSRGMNTEAFF; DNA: TGTGCCAGTAGTCGGAGCAGTCGGGGGATGAACACTGAAGCTTTCTTT
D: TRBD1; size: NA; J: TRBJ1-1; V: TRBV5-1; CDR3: CASRIETGVMNTEAFF; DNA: TGCGCCAGCAGAATTGAGACAGGGGTAATGAACACTGAAGCTTTCTTT
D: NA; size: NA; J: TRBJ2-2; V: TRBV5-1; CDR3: CASSRGGINTGELFF; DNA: TGCGCCAGCAGTAGGGGGGGCATTAACACCGGGGAGCTGTTTTTT
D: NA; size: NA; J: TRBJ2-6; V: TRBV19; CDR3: CASSSRTVASGANVLTF; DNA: TGTGCCAGTAGTTCTCGGACAGTGGCCTCTGGGGCCAACGTCCTGACTTTC
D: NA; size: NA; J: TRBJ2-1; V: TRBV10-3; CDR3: CAISVEGDEQFF; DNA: TGTGCCATCAGTGTGGAGGGCGATGAGCAGTTCTTC
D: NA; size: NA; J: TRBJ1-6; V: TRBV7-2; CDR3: CASSLTSSSYNSPLHF; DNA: TGTGCCAGCAGCTTGACGTCTAGCTCCTATAATTCACCCCTCCACTTT
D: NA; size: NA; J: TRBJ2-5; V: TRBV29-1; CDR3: CSVVTNVGGETQYF; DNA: TGCAGCGTCGTTACAAACGTCGGCGGAGAGACCCAGTACTTC
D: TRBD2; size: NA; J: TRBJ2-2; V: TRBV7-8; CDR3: CASSSFRGDTGELFF; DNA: TGTGCCAGCAGCTCGTTCCGGGGGGACACCGGGGAGCTGTTTTTT
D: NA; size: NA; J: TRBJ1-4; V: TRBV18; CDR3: CASSPGGTQREKLFF; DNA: TGTGCCAGCTCACCAGGTGGGACACAGCGCGAAAAACTGTTTTTT
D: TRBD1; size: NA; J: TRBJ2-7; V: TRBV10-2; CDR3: CASKPGQGALSEQYF; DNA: TGCGCCAGCAAACCGGGACAGGGGGCGCTGAGCGAGCAGTACTTC
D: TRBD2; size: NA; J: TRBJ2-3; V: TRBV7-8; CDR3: CASSLERGQPQYF; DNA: TGTGCCAGCAGCTTAGAGCGGGGTCAGCCCCAGTATTTT
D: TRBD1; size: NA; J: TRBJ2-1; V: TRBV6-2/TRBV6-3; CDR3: CASSEDRTYNEQFF; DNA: TGTGCCAGCAGCGAGGACAGGACCTACAATGAGCAGTTCTTC
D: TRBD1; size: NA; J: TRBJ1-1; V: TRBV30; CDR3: CALRRQGDLRGTEAFF; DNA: TGTGCCTTAAGGAGGCAGGGGGATTTACGGGGGACTGAAGCTTTCTTT
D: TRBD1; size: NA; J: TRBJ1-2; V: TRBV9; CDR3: CASRAGTGEGGYTF; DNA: TGTGCCAGCAGAGCCGGGACAGGGGAGGGTGGCTACACCTTC
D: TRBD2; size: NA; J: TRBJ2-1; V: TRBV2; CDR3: CASRTYGGLAGKFF; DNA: TGTGCCAGCAGGACCTATGGGGGACTAGCGGGGAAGTTCTTC
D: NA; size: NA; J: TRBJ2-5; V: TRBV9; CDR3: CASSVGQERETQYF; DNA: TGTGCCAGCAGCGTAGGCCAGGAACGAGAGACCCAGTACTTC
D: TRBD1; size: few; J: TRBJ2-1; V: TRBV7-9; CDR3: CASSLEGSTGEFF; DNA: TGTGCCAGCAGCTTAGAAGGGTCGACAGGGGAGTTCTTC
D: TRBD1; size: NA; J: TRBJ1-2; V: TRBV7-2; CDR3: CASSETGGVDGYTF; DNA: TGTGCCAGCAGCGAGACAGGGGGAGTCGATGGCTACACCTTC
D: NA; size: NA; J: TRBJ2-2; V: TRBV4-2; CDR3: CASSHATTGSGELFF; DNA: TGTGCCAGCAGCCACGCAACCACAGGGTCCGGGGAGCTGTTTTTT
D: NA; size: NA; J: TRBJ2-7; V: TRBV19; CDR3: CASSIVLPGSGEQYF; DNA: TGTGCCAGTAGTATAGTCTTACCGGGATCAGGTGAGCAGTACTTC
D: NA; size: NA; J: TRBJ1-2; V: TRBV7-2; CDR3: CASSLESGPYGYTF; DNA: TGTGCCAGCAGCTTAGAAAGCGGACCCTATGGCTACACCTTC
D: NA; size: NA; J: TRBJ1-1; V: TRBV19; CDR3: CASSWNQARNTEAFF; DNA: TGTGCCAGTAGTTGGAACCAGGCGAGGAACACTGAAGCTTTCTTT
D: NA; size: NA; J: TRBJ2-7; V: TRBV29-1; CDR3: CSVVTGRSYEQYF; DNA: TGCAGCGTGGTTACAGGGCGCTCCTACGAGCAGTACTTC
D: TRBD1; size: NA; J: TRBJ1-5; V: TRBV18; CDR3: CASRSVDRDQPQHF; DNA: TGTGCCAGCAGGTCCGTGGACAGGGATCAGCCCCAGCATTTT